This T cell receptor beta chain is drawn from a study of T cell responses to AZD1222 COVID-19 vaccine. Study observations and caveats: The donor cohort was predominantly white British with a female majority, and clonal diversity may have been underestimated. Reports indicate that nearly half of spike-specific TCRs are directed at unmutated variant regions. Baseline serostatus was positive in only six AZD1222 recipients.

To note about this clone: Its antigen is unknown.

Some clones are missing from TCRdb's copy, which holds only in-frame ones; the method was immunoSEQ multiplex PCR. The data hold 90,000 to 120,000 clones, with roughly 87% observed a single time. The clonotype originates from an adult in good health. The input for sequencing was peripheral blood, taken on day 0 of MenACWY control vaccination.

The CDR3: CASSLLGSNNSPLHF. The CDR3 nucleotides read TGTGCCAGCAGCTTATTAGGCAGTAATAATTCACCCCTCCACTTT. The chain combines TRBV7-2 with TRBJ1-6; D is uncertain. Germline V gene lookup returns CDR1 SGHTA and CDR2 FQGNSA. The V end was cut by 2 bases, the J end by 5 bases, with 10 bases between. The CDR3 runs to 15 residues.